These T cell receptor beta chains were read from a single sample in a study of blood T cell repertoires in COVID-19. Assay used: immunoSEQ multiplex PCR; TCRdb lists only in-frame clones, some missing. The table lists some 200,000 clones, about 90% of them singletons. The specimen was peripheral blood. The source is a woman aged 70-85 years with acute or convalescent COVID-19. Both conserved end residues are part of each CDR3. The D gene is left open where the match is weak. Where a row states a size, it is once, few, many or the class of an expanded clone; other rows omit it.

>NA|TRBJ1-1|TRBV14|14|NA
TGTGCCAGCAGCCCTAGGGGGAAGAACACTGAAGCTTTCTTT
CASSPRGKNTEAFF
>NA|TRBJ2-7|TRBV6-5|15|TRBD1
TGTGCCAGCAGCTGGACAGGGGGAAATCGGGATGAGCAGTACTTC
CASSWTGGNRDEQYF
>few|TRBJ2-5|TRBV7-2|14|NA
TGTGCCAGCAGCTTTACGGGGTACCAAGAGACCCAGTACTTC
CASSFTGYQETQYF
>NA|TRBJ1-4|TRBV15|14|TRBD1
TGTGCCACCAGCCGGACAGGGGGCTTTGAAAAACTGTTTTTT
CATSRTGGFEKLFF
>NA|TRBJ1-5|TRBV19|19|TRBD1
TGTGCCAGTAGTATTTTGCAAGGTGTGACAGGGGGTTTTAATCAGCCCCAGCATTTT
CASSILQGVTGGFNQPQHF
>NA|TRBJ1-2|TRBV4-2|15|TRBD1
TGTGCCAGCAGCCAAAGGACAGGGACTAACTATGGCTACACCTTC
CASSQRTGTNYGYTF
>NA|TRBJ2-4|TRBV2|14|TRBD1
TGTGCCAGCAGTGGGCAGGGGGCGGTGGACATTCAGTACTTC
CASSGQGAVDIQYF
>NA|TRBJ1-1|TRBV6-5|13|TRBD1
TGTGCCAGCTCCACAGGGGCCCGGACTGAAGCTTTCTTT
CASSTGARTEAFF
>NA|TRBJ1-2|TRBV7-9|14|NA
TGTGCCAGCAGCTTAGGCCCTTGGGAGGATGGCTACACCTTC
CASSLGPWEDGYTF
>NA|TRBJ1-3|TRBV19|12|NA
TGTGCCACCCAATCTACTGGAAACACCATATATTTT
CATQSTGNTIYF
>NA|TRBJ2-5|TRBV5-1|15|TRBD2
TGCGCCAGCAGCTTATATGGACTAGCTCAAGAGACCCAGTACTTC
CASSLYGLAQETQYF
>NA|TRBJ2-7|TRBV11-2|15|NA
TGTGCCAGCAGCCAAGGCAGCGGCCATACCTACGAGCAGTACTTC
CASSQGSGHTYEQYF
>NA|TRBJ1-1|TRBV11-3|14|TRBD1
TGTGCCAGCAGCTCTAGGGGACAGTACACTGAAGCTTTCTTT
CASSSRGQYTEAFF
>few|TRBJ1-5|TRBV10-1|15|NA
TGCGCCAGCAGTGCCACAGGTCGGGGGGTCCAGCCCCAGCATTTT
CASSATGRGVQPQHF
>few|TRBJ1-2|TRBV2|14|NA
TGTGCCAGCAGTGAAACGGGGGGTGGCTATGGCTACACCTTC
CASSETGGGYGYTF
>NA|TRBJ1-2|TRBV28|14|NA
TGTGCCAGCAGTAGTGGACAGTCCTACCATGGCTACACCTTC
CASSSGQSYHGYTF
>NA|TRBJ2-7|TRBV10-3|13|NA
TGTGCCATCAGTGCGCACAATTCCTACGAGCAGTACTTC
CAISAHNSYEQYF
>NA|TRBJ2-1|TRBV12-5|13|NA
TGTGCTAGTGGCCGAGGAGGGTGGAATGAGCAGTTCTTC
CASGRGGWNEQFF
>once|TRBJ2-7|TRBV3-1/TRBV3-2|14|TRBD2
TGTGCCAGCAGCCAATCTAGCGGCTCCTACGAGCAGTACTTC
CASSQSSGSYEQYF
>NA|TRBJ2-3|TRBV29-1|12|NA
TGCAGCGTTGAGGAGGGAGCAGATACGCAGTATTTT
CSVEEGADTQYF
>once|TRBJ1-1|TRBV5-1|13|TRBD1
TGCGCCAGCAGCTTGGAACAGGGGACTGAAGCTTTCTTT
CASSLEQGTEAFF
>NA|TRBJ1-1|TRBV10-3|16|TRBD1
TGTGCCATCAGTGAGTCGTCTGGGACAGGGAACACTGAAGCTTTCTTT
CAISESSGTGNTEAFF
>NA|TRBJ2-4|TRBV5-1|17|TRBD2
TGCGCCAGCAGCTTGGGTAGTAGCGGGAGGGCCGGAAACATTCAGTACTTC
CASSLGSSGRAGNIQYF
>NA|TRBJ2-2|TRBV5-1|14|NA
TGCGCCAGCAGCGGTGGCGGAAACACCGGGGAGCTGTTTTTT
CASSGGGNTGELFF
>NA|TRBJ1-5|TRBV10-3|13|TRBD1
TGTGCCATCAGTGTGGACAGGCAGCAGCCCCAGCATTTT
CAISVDRQQPQHF
>once|TRBJ1-1|TRBV4-1|14|NA
TGCGCCAGCAGCCTAGGGCAGGGAACCACTGAAGCTTTCTTT
CASSLGQGTTEAFF
>NA|TRBJ2-5|TRBV18|14|TRBD1
TGTGCCAGCTCACCAAGGGACAGGGGAGAGACCCAGTACTTC
CASSPRDRGETQYF
>once|TRBJ1-1|TRBV3-1/TRBV3-2|14|NA
TGTGCCAGCAGCCAAGGCTATCCACTAACTGAAGCTTTCTTT
CASSQGYPLTEAFF
>NA|TRBJ2-2|TRBV25-1|13|NA
TGTGCCAGCAGTGAACTGGCAGCCGGGGAGCTGTTTTTT
CASSELAAGELFF
>NA|TRBJ2-2|TRBV6-5|14|TRBD1
TGTGCCAGCAGGTTACAGGGGGTGATCGGGGAGCTGTTTTTT
CASRLQGVIGELFF
>once|TRBJ2-7|TRBV5-5|13|NA
TGTGCCAGCAGCTTCCCCGGGGCCTACGAGCAGTACTTC
CASSFPGAYEQYF
>NA|TRBJ1-2|TRBV24-1|12|NA
TGTGCCACCAGTGACCAACGACTAGGCTACACCTTC
CATSDQRLGYTF
>NA|TRBJ1-2|TRBV14|13|TRBD1
TGTGCCAGCAGGCTACAGGGGGCGCGTGGCTACACCTTC
CASRLQGARGYTF
>NA|TRBJ2-2|TRBV19|14|NA
TGTGCCAGTAGTATAGATCTAAGGAGAGGGGAGCTGTTTTTT
CASSIDLRRGELFF
>NA|TRBJ2-7|TRBV7-2|12|NA
TGTGCCAGCAGCCCCCGGTCGTACGAGCAGTACTTC
CASSPRSYEQYF
>NA|TRBJ2-1|TRBV19|12|TRBD1
TGTGCCAGTTCCGACAGGGCGAATGAGCAGTTCTTC
CASSDRANEQFF
>NA|TRBJ1-1|TRBV23-1|15|NA
TGCGCCAGCAGTCAATCACGAGGGCAGGTCCCTGAAGCTTTCTTT
CASSQSRGQVPEAFF
>NA|TRBJ1-1|TRBV27|13|NA
TGTGCCAGCCGCCTAGGGGGTGGCACTGAAGCTTTCTTT
CASRLGGGTEAFF
>NA|TRBJ2-2|TRBV5-1|13|NA
TGCGCCAGCAGCTCCGTGGCTGCCGGGGAGCTGTTTTTT
CASSSVAAGELFF
>NA|TRBJ1-3|TRBV6-5|15|NA
TGTGCCAGCAGCCGCGCCGGGATCTCTGGAAACACCATATATTTT
CASSRAGISGNTIYF
>NA|TRBJ1-3|TRBV18|13|NA
TGTGCCAGCTCAGATACGGCTGGAAACACCATATATTTT
CASSDTAGNTIYF
>NA|TRBJ2-7|TRBV6-2/TRBV6-3|14|NA
TGTGCCAGCAGTTACTGGAGGGGCTTCTACGAGCAGTACTTC
CASSYWRGFYEQYF
>NA|TRBJ1-5|TRBV12-3/TRBV12-4|13|NA
TGTGCCAGCAGTCGACAGCCAAATCAGCCCCAGCATTTT
CASSRQPNQPQHF
>NA|TRBJ2-1|TRBV6-1|15|TRBD2
TGTGCCAGCAGTGAGGGCGGACTAGTCTACAATGAGCAGTTCTTC
CASSEGGLVYNEQFF
>NA|TRBJ1-2|TRBV11-2|13|NA
TGTGCCAGCAGCTTCGGACAGTACTATGGCTACACCTTC
CASSFGQYYGYTF
>NA|TRBJ1-1|TRBV11-3|12|NA
TGTGCCAGCGCCGCCCGGAGGCTTGAAGCTTTCTTT
CASAARRLEAFF
>NA|TRBJ1-5|TRBV19|15|NA
TGTGCCAGTAGTAACTCGGGAGAGGGCAATCAGCCCCAGCATTTT
CASSNSGEGNQPQHF
>NA|TRBJ1-6|TRBV5-1|14|TRBD1
TGCGCCAGCAGCTCAGGGACAGAGCTTTCACCCCTCCACTTT
CASSSGTELSPLHF
>NA|TRBJ1-2|TRBV6-2/TRBV6-3|15|NA
TGTGCCAGCAGTCACCCTCACGCCGATAGCTATGGCTACACCTTC
CASSHPHADSYGYTF
>NA|TRBJ2-3|TRBV24-1|14|NA
TGTGCCACCAGTGAGTCCGGGACACCAGATACGCAGTATTTT
CATSESGTPDTQYF
>NA|TRBJ2-1|TRBV28|14|TRBD2
TGTGCCAGCGGATCTAGCGGGAGTTACAATGAGCAGTTCTTC
CASGSSGSYNEQFF
>NA|TRBJ1-1|TRBV7-9|13|NA
TGTGCCAGCAGCTTCAGTCTGAACACTGAAGCTTTCTTT
CASSFSLNTEAFF
>few|TRBJ2-1|TRBV9|14|TRBD2
TGTGCCAGCAGCGTAGGGACTAGCGGGAATGAGCAGTTCTTC
CASSVGTSGNEQFF